This T cell receptor (beta chain) was sequenced for a study of blood T cell repertoires in COVID-19. Looking at the study overall: There were acute and convalescent COVID-19 samples, and they came from the United States, Italy and Spain. From T cells, B-cell-depleted T cells, or PBMCs came the material, which was cDNA or gDNA.

V lost 5 bases and J lost 6; bases outside the gene matches: 11. From germline, CDR1 is SEHNR and CDR2 FQNEAQ (reference sequence). This CDR3 has 16 amino acids. Per the study methods: The authors estimated nucleated cell counts from reference gene primer amplification. Produced via immunoSEQ multiplex PCR; TCRdb's table is partial and in-frame only. V and J calls and clone size come straight from that table; D and trimming were deduced from the DNA. The repertoire holds tens of thousands of clones, 65% to 85% seen once, with 11% in the top ten. Sequences were obtained from peripheral blood. This chain links TRBV7-9 with TRBJ2-1; 9 bases match TRBD2. The source of this sequence is a man between 65 and 85 years old with acute or convalescent COVID-19. CDR3 bases: TGTGCCAGCAGCCCGAGACGGCTAGCGGGGAGCAATGAGCAGTTCTTC. Protein product: CASSPRRLAGSNEQFF. Full variable domain (remainder filled in from reference TRBV7-9 and TRBJ2-1): DTGVSQNPRHKITKRGQNVTFRCDPISEHNRLYWYRQTLGQGPEFLTYFQNEAQLEKSRLLSDRFSAERPKGSFSTLEIQRTEQGDSAMYLCASSPRRLAGSNEQFFGPGTRLTVL.